The source of this T cell receptor beta chain is a study of neurological immune-mediated disorders. Study findings and constraints: No CDR3 amino acid sequences recurred among expanded clones across subjects, suggesting private repertoires in all groups.

This clonotype is medium-sized by share. Its antigen remains unidentified. The cDNA came from 5'RACE, which used 10-nucleotide random UMIs. In every sequencing run, more than 160 million TCR-beta sequences were generated from 15-18 subjects. TCRdb recomputed calls from the 5' RACE reads with MiXCR, one row per CDR3 protein. The table has about 41,000 distinct CDR3 sequences, about 14% seen once; the top ten hold 3.5% to 4.5%. Trimming cost V 6 bases and J 2 bases, with 15 bases left between them. Germline V gene data show CDR1 as MNHEY and CDR2 as SVGAGI. CDR3 size: 15 residues. Sequencing used CD4+ T cells from blood. The receptor was isolated from a woman aged 55-75 years with HTLV-1-associated myelopathy (HAM/TSP). The gene calls are TRBV6-5 and TRBJ2-3; D perhaps matches TRBD2 (6 bases). The DNA of the CDR3 is TGTGCCAGCAGCCGGAACCGGGGGTTCACAGATACGCAGTATTTT. Translation gives CASSRNRGFTDTQYF.